What follows are 12 T cell receptor beta chains derived from one specimen sequenced in a study of blood T cells in healthy people across ages (dated by TCRdb to between 2015 and 2016). The library was made by 5' RACE. Sequencing took place on an Illumina HiSeq 2500. A second about 7 to 11 cycle PCR used a sample-barcoded 5' primer and a J-beta primer mix. TCRdb applied fastp at Q25 and MiXCR to the public reads, then kept only in-frame beta chains. Each CDR3 protein gets just one entry, which takes the most common genes and DNA from the rows behind it. In all, the sample holds 1.5 million to 2 million distinct CDR3 sequences, and 28% of those were seen once. The ten largest account for 7% to 9% of the sample. Sample: blood. The origin of the receptors is a woman in her twenties or thirties in good health.

The chain employs TRBV20-1 and TRBJ2-5, with a tentative D call TRBD2 (5 bases). The V and J ends lost 6 bases and 4 bases respectively, with 21 bases between them. The CDR3 runs 15 residues. Germline values: CDR1 DFQATT, CDR2 SNEGSKA (reference sequence). The CDR3 protein is CSASRSGRMGETQYF. The CDR3 DNA follows: TGCAGTGCCTCCCGGAGCGGCCGGATGGGAGAGACCCAGTACTTC.

This clonotype was detected many times. The J gene is TRBJ2-7, the V gene TRBV20-1, with 10 bases identical to TRBD2. V dropped 6 bases and J dropped 3; count of bases not matched to a gene: 5. Germline V CDR1 and CDR2: DFQATT, SNEGSKA (reference sequence). CDR3 size: 13 residues. This CDR3 reads CSAERGGFYEQYF. The CDR3 nucleotides are TGCAGTGCCGAGCGGGGGGGTTTCTACGAGCAGTACTTC.

The chain carries TRBV28 and TRBJ1-2; TRBD1 aligns across 7 bases. The trim removed 4 bases at V and 8 bases at J, leaving 7 bases unmatched. The length of the CDR3 is 13 residues. Per the germline V gene, CDR1 is MDHEN and CDR2 is SYDVKM. This CDR3 reads CASSSSGGKGYTF. For the CDR3, the DNA is TGTGCCAGCAGTTCATCAGGGGGTAAGGGCTACACCTTC.

This clonotype was counted a single time. The chain carries TRBV18 and TRBJ1-1; weak D call: TRBD1 (5 bases). Per germline, CDR1 KGHSH and CDR2 LQKENI. Between the trimmed V and J ends, which lost 0 bases and 1 base, there was a span of 9 bases. There are 15 residues in the CDR3. The DNA of the CDR3 is TGTGCCAGCTCACCACCGAAAGGGACGAACACTGAAGCTTTCTTT. This codes for CASSPPKGTNTEAFF.

This chain links TRBV4-1 with TRBJ2-5; no reliable D call. CDR3 size: 14 residues. Between the trimmed V and J ends, which lost 3 bases and 5 bases, there was a span of 13 bases. The germline CDR1 and CDR2 sequences are MGHRA and YSYEKL. CDR3 sequence: CASSHLVVSETQYF. For the CDR3, the DNA is TGCGCCAGCAGCCATCTTGTTGTGTCGGAGACCCAGTACTTC.

For this clonotype: A far bigger clonotype differs at one base, so this is likely a read error. V is TRBV7-2 and J is TRBJ2-3, with 7 bases fitting TRBD1. The CDR3 spans 14 residues. The germline CDR1 and CDR2 sequences are SGHTA and FQGNSA. The CDR3 coding sequence is TGTGCCAGCAGCTCGGGACAGAGCACAGATATGCAGTATTTT. Its protein product is CASSSGQSTDMQYF.

The chain is built from TRBV29-1 and TRBJ1-1; no firm D call. The V end lost 3 bases, the J end lost 0 bases, and 11 bases lay between the germline ends. Germline V gene lookup returns CDR1 SQVTM and CDR2 ANQGSEA. This CDR3 has 14 residues. The CDR3 loop is CSVDIDYMNTEAFF. CDR3 nucleotides: TGCAGCGTTGATATAGACTACATGAACACTGAAGCTTTCTTT.

This clonotype was picked up a small number of times. A much larger clone differs by one base, so this may be a read error. The chain carries TRBV29-1 and TRBJ2-6; 7 bases align to TRBD1. Germline values: CDR1 SQVTM, CDR2 ANQGSEA. The CDR3 is made up of 15 amino acids. This chain's CDR3 is CSVGRQGSGTNVLTF. The CDR3 DNA reads as TGCAGCGTCGGACGACAGGGTTCTGGGACCAACGTCCTGACTTTC.

In its sample, this clonotype was seen many times. The chain uses TRBV20-1 and TRBJ2-5; perhaps TRBD1 as D (6 bases). The CDR3 is 13 amino acids. V was shortened by 7 bases and J by 4 bases, with 16 bases between the two germline ends. CDR1 DFQATT and CDR2 SNEGSKA come from the germline V gene (reference sequence). In DNA, the CDR3 is TGCAGTGTAAGCAGGGGTGGAGGAGAGACCCAGTACTTC. The encoded protein is CSVSRGGGETQYF.

In this sample, this clonotype turned up a few times. This sequence joins TRBV7-9 and TRBJ2-1; D gene ambiguous. Germline V lookup: CDR1 SEHNR, CDR2 FQNEAQ (reference sequence). This CDR3 spans 15 amino acids. The germline V and J ends were trimmed by 5 bases and 6 bases, with 17 bases remaining between them. The CDR3: CASSPSQTESNEQFF. In DNA, the CDR3 is TGTGCCAGCAGCCCAAGCCAAACGGAGAGCAATGAGCAGTTCTTC.

This clonotype was seen many times. The junction and the germline gene differ at one end; a read error may be behind it. This chain uses TRBV5-1 with TRBJ2-1; unclear D gene. Looked up from germline, CDR1 is SGHRS and CDR2 is YFSETQ. The CDR3 has 15 amino acids. The CDR3 nucleotides read TGTGCCAGCAGCCTCGAAGGTGGGGCCTACAATGAGCAGTTCTTC. It yields the protein CASSLEGGAYNEQFF. The complete variable domain, with remaining parts taken from reference TRBV5-1 and TRBJ2-1, reads KAGVTQTPRYLIKTRGQQVTLSCSPISGHRSVSWYQQTPGQGLQFLFEYFSETQRNKGNFPGRFSGRQFSNSRSEMNVSTLELGDSALYLCASSLEGGAYNEQFFGPGTRLTVL.

This rearrangement joins TRBV20-1 to TRBJ1-1; 11 bases match TRBD1. The junction had 15 bases not matched to a gene; V was cut back by 5 bases and J by 7 bases. Germline loops: CDR1 DFQATT, CDR2 SNEGSKA (reference sequence). This CDR3 has 16 amino acids. The CDR3 reads CSAAPRTGGWKGEAFF. The CDR3 DNA reads as TGCAGTGCTGCTCCGAGGACAGGGGGCTGGAAAGGTGAAGCTTTCTTT.